The TCR beta chain under discussion was sequenced for a study of blood T cell repertoires in COVID-19. Background on the study: Acute and convalescent COVID-19 specimens originated in the United States, Italy and Spain.

This CDR3 comprises 14 residues. Germline V gene lookup returns CDR1 ENHRY and CDR2 SYGVKD. The J segment lost 0 bases and the V segment lost 8 bases, leaving 3 bases of the junction unmatched. Per the original data handling: The assay estimated nucleated cells by amplifying reference gene primers. Using immunoSEQ multiplex PCR, the repertoire was profiled, and TCRdb retains in-frame clones only, with some absent. V and J calls and clone size are given by that table; D and trimming were obtained from the DNA. The data hold about 400,000 clones, with around 90% observed a single time. The gene calls are TRBV10-3 and TRBJ2-5; 10 nucleotides align to TRBD2. The specimen was peripheral blood. The sequence derives from a man in his forties or fifties with acute or convalescent COVID-19. The CDR3 coding sequence is TGTGCCATCCATAGCGGGGGGTACCAAGAGACCCAGTACTTC. This encodes CAIHSGGYQETQYF.